This T cell receptor beta chain appears in the sequencing data of a study of OX40 agonist ivuxolimab in advanced cancers. Notes on the study in general: With doses of 0.1 to 3.0 mg/kg, CD4+ and CD8+ blood T cells had undergone clonal expansion by week 6.

The ends were cut back, 1 base at V and 2 bases at J, with 12 bases in the middle. Germline V gene sequence: CDR1 MGHRA, CDR2 YSYEKL. The CDR3 consists of 15 residues. Here immunoSEQ multiplex PCR was the method, and the copy in TCRdb shows in-frame clones only, minus some. Among under 90,000 clones, roughly 80% were seen once, and the ten largest hold almost 1.5%. This clone turned up a few times. The antigen is undetermined. This specimen consisted of CD4+ or CD8+ T cells sorted from blood, obtained in a trial of the OX40 agonist ivuxolimab. The gene calls are TRBV4-1 and TRBJ2-7; D unclear. The origin of this receptor is an adult with an advanced solid tumor such as melanoma, head and neck, liver or kidney cancer. The CDR3 region is CASSQAAQTTYEQYF. The CDR3 DNA follows: TGCGCCAGCAGCCAAGCGGCCCAAACCACCTACGAGCAGTACTTC.